Included here is one T cell receptor (beta chain) sequence, with context. The antigen is not known. This record belongs to a study of blood T cells in healthy people across ages. Findings and caveats of the study: There were more naive CD4+ cells and higher diversity in long-lived donors than in aged donors.

Donation came from healthy Caucasian individuals in Russia who were aged 6 to 90. Combining a sample-barcoded 5' primer with a J-beta primer mix, a second PCR ran for roughly 7 to 12 cycles. TCRdb re-analysed the 5' RACE reads in MiXCR, keeping a single row per CDR3 protein. The sample contains roughly 800,000 distinct CDR3 sequences, roughly 60% of which appear only once. Sample: blood. The TCR originated in a man aged 25 to 45 in good health.

CDR3 protein: CASVLGTHYGYTF. CDR3 nucleotides: TGTGCCAGCGTACTCGGGACGCACTATGGCTACACCTTC. The chain links TRBV5-6 to TRBJ1-2, with D tentatively TRBD1 (5 bases). The CDR3 is 13 amino acids. Germline CDR1 is SGHDT and CDR2 is YYEEEE. V gave up 7 bases and J gave up 3 bases, with 13 bases separating them.